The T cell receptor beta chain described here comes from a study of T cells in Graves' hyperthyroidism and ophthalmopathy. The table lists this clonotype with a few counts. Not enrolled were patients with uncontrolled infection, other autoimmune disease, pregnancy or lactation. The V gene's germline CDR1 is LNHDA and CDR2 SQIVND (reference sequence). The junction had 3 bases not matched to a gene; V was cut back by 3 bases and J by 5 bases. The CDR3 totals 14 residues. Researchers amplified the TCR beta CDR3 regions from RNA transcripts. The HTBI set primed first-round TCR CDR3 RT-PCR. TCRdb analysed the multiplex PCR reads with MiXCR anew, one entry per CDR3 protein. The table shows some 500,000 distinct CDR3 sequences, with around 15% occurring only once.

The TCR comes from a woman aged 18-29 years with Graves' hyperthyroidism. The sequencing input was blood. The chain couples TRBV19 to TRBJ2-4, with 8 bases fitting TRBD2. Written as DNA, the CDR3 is TGTGCCAGTAGTATGAGAGCGGGGGAAAACATTCAGTACTTC. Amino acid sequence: CASSMRAGENIQYF.